A single sample gave rise to the 24 T cell receptor beta chains below, sequenced in a study of shared clonotypes between healthy human individuals. Only in-frame clones appear in the TCRdb table, and some are missing; sequencing was by immunoSEQ multiplex PCR. The repertoire holds about 1 million clones, with under 80% as singletons. The sample was memory CD4+ T cells sorted from blood. Subset specified: CD45RA-negative fraction. Receptors originate from a young man in good health.

This chain joins TRBV19 and TRBJ2-3; 14 nucleotides match TRBD2. The germline CDR1 and CDR2 sequences are LNHDA and SQIVND (reference sequence). This CDR3 spans 15 amino acids. V trimming: 7 bases; J trimming: 8 bases; junction bases outside the gene matches: 8. The CDR3 DNA sequence: TGTGCCAGTACCTTGACTAGCGGGGGGGTTGGTACGCAGTATTTT. Translation: CASTLTSGGVGTQYF.

The chain is built from TRBV19 and TRBJ1-5, with 7 bases matching TRBD1. The CDR3 has 16 amino acids. The germline gives CDR1 LNHDA, CDR2 SQIVND (reference sequence). Germline trimming cut 6 bases from V and 0 bases from J; bases unmatched to any gene: 8. CDR3 protein: CASSLTGTVSNQPQHF. The CDR3 DNA is TGTGCCAGTAGCCTGACCGGGACAGTTAGCAATCAGCCCCAGCATTTT.

The CDR3 region has the DNA TGTGCCAACCGACTTACCGTAAGCTCCTACGAGCAGTACTTC. Translating gives CANRLTVSSYEQYF. The chain couples TRBV2 to TRBJ2-7, with D unresolved. V lost 10 bases and J lost 0, with 16 bases in between. CDR3 length equals 14 residues. CDR1 is SNHLY, CDR2 FYNNEI, per germline.

To note about this clone: Other DNA sequences in this specimen translate into the identical CDR3. The chain combines TRBV7-9 with TRBJ2-7; 9 bases map to TRBD2. With V trimmed by 6 bases and J by 1 base, 7 bases remained unmatched. The CDR3 has 15 residues. Looked up from germline, CDR1 is SEHNR and CDR2 is FQNEAQ (reference sequence). For the CDR3, the DNA is TGTGCCAGCAGTCCCAGCGGGGGGTCGTCCTACGAGCAGTACTTC. It is translated as CASSPSGGSSYEQYF.

CDR3: CASSPELMSSYNEQFF. The CDR3 coding sequence is TGTGCCAGCTCACCGGAGCTAATGAGCTCCTACAATGAGCAGTTCTTC. This sequence joins TRBV18 and TRBJ2-1; D not certain. Germline lookup yields CDR1 KGHSH and CDR2 LQKENI. The ends were cut back, 3 bases at V and 0 bases at J, with 12 bases in the middle. The CDR3 extends over 16 amino acids.

The V and J genes are TRBV5-1 and TRBJ2-5, with D tentatively TRBD2 (7 bases). This CDR3 region has 15 residues. CDR1 SGHRS and CDR2 YFSETQ come from the germline V gene. V was pared by 0 bases and J by 0 bases, with 9 bases between. As DNA, the CDR3 is TGCGCCAGCAGCTTGGGCGGGGGCCACCAAGAGACCCAGTACTTC. This translates into CASSLGGGHQETQYF.

The chain combines TRBV28 with TRBJ2-7; 7 bases map to TRBD1. The CDR3 spans 13 residues. CDR1 is MDHEN and CDR2 is SYDVKM in the germline V gene. The J segment lost 5 bases and the V segment lost 5 bases, leaving 6 bases of the junction unmatched. In nucleotides, the CDR3 is TGTGCCAGCAGTCCAACAGGGGTCCACGAGCAGTACTTC. Its protein is CASSPTGVHEQYF.

This chain links TRBV11-3 with TRBJ2-1; maybe TRBD2 (6 bases). The CDR3 runs 14 residues. V dropped 4 bases and J dropped 2 bases, with 9 bases sitting between them. CDR1 is SGHNT and CDR2 is YENEEA in the germline V gene. Written as DNA, the CDR3 is TGTGCCAGCAGCTCCGGGGGTACCTACAATGAGCAGTTCTTC. Translated: CASSSGGTYNEQFF.

This chain connects TRBV6-1 to TRBJ1-2; D is undetermined. V was clipped by 0 bases and J by 6 bases, with 17 bases between them. CDR1 MNHNS and CDR2 SASEGT come from the germline V gene. CDR3 length equals 16 residues. CDR3 in amino acids: CASSEAGGVGRDGYTF. In nucleotides, the CDR3 is TGTGCCAGCAGTGAAGCCGGAGGTGTGGGCCGAGATGGCTACACCTTC.

This chain joins TRBV10-1 and TRBJ2-2; D remains ambiguous. This CDR3 has 14 residues. Between the trimmed V and J ends, which lost 4 bases and 4 bases, there was a span of 10 bases. The V gene's germline CDR1 is WNHNN and CDR2 SYGVQD (reference sequence). CDR3 loop: CASSAAGSTGELFF. The CDR3 nucleotides read TGCGCCAGCAGTGCGGCCGGGTCCACCGGGGAGCTGTTTTTT.

V and J are TRBV5-8 and TRBJ2-5, with TRBD2 identical over 8 bases. The CDR3 consists of 15 residues. Germline V gene sequence: CDR1 SGHTS, CDR2 YDEGEE. The V and J ends lost 4 bases and 5 bases, in that order; junction bases with no gene match: 10. Here the CDR3 reads CASSPGGGPRETQYF. For the CDR3, the DNA is TGTGCCAGCAGCCCCGGGGGGGGACCCCGGGAGACCCAGTACTTC.

The CDR3 loop is CASSYSWGASYNEQFF. CDR3 sequence (DNA): TGTGCCAGCAGTTACTCGTGGGGTGCCTCCTACAATGAGCAGTTCTTC. V gene TRBV6-6 combines with J gene TRBJ2-1; unclear D gene. This CDR3 region has 16 residues. Deletions cut 0 bases from V and 0 bases from J, with 9 bases between. Looked up from germline, CDR1 is MNHNY and CDR2 is SVGAGI (reference sequence).

The table lists this clone with a few counts. The chain has TRBV5-6 and TRBJ2-5; 9 nucleotides line up with TRBD2. Losses at the gene ends were 2 bases for V and 5 bases for J; bases not matched to a gene: 4. Per germline, CDR1 SGHDT and CDR2 YYEEEE. This CDR3 has 14 amino acids. The CDR3, as DNA: TGTGCCAGCAGCTTTGGGACTAGCTACGAGACCCAGTACTTC. Its protein product is CASSFGTSYETQYF.

The V call is TRBV5-1, the J call TRBJ1-1; 7 nucleotides match TRBD1. V shed 4 bases, J shed 11 bases, and the junction held 14 bases outside the gene matches. There are 14 residues in the CDR3. Germline V gene lookup returns CDR1 SGHRS and CDR2 YFSETQ. CDR3 residues: CASSPDREALRAFF. The CDR3, as DNA: TGCGCCAGCAGCCCTGACAGGGAGGCGCTCCGGGCTTTCTTT.

CDR3 sequence reads: CASSSPLGGDGYTF. In nucleotides, the CDR3 is TGTGCCAGCAGCTCTCCTTTGGGGGGAGATGGCTACACCTTC. V and J are TRBV7-9 and TRBJ1-2; tentatively, D is TRBD1 (5 bases). This CDR3 comprises 14 residues. With 4 bases removed from V and 6 bases from J, the gap between germline ends came to 15 bases. CDR1 and CDR2 (germline): SEHNR, FQNEAQ (reference sequence).

On this clone: A read error is likely here: a far larger clone is one base away. This chain joins TRBV28 and TRBJ2-6, with D tentatively TRBD1 (5 bases). Germline CDR1 MDHEN, CDR2 SYDVKM. The length of the CDR3 is 15 residues. The CDR3 spells CASSDEQSGANVLTF. The CDR3 DNA is TGTGCCAGCAGTGATGAGCAATCTGGGGCCAACGTCCTGACATTC.

This clone was seen more than once but under ten times. The chain links TRBV29-1 to TRBJ1-1, with D hard to call. V was shortened by 2 bases and J by 1 base, with 2 bases between the two germline ends. Germline CDR1 and CDR2: SQVTM and ANQGSEA. The CDR3 is made up of 11 amino acids. The CDR3 spells CSVEPNTEAFF. CDR3 nucleotides: TGCAGCGTTGAACCGAACACTGAAGCTTTCTTT.

This clone turned up a few times. The rearrangement links TRBV10-1 to TRBJ2-3; D perhaps matches TRBD2 (5 bases). V lost 2 bases, J lost 3 bases, and 12 bases lay in between. CDR3 length: 15 amino acids. Germline CDR1 reads WNHNN; CDR2 reads SYGVQD (reference sequence). The CDR3 reads CASSEVYRGTDTQYF. The DNA for the CDR3 is TGCGCCAGCAGTGAGGTTTATAGAGGGACAGATACGCAGTATTTT.

The chain is built from TRBV6-1 and TRBJ1-2, with TRBD1 matching 9 bases. V shed 2 bases, J shed 5 bases, and the junction held 6 bases outside the gene matches. The CDR3 sequence is 15 residues long. The germline V gene has CDR1 MNHNS and CDR2 SASEGT. CDR3 loop: CASSELGTGPYGYTF. CDR3 nucleotides: TGTGCCAGCAGTGAATTGGGGACAGGGCCGTATGGCTACACCTTC.

As regards this clone: A far larger clone is just one base off, so this is likely a read error. V and J are TRBV27 and TRBJ1-6; TRBD1 matches at 10 bases. The CDR3 has 17 residues. The germline CDR1 and CDR2 sequences are MNHEY and SMNVEV (reference sequence). CDR3 amino acids: CASSLTPPGQGYSPIHF. For the CDR3, the DNA is TGTGCCAGCAGTTTGACCCCCCCGGGACAGGGGTATTCACCCATCCACTTT.

A remark on this clone: This specimen includes other DNA sequences encoding the same CDR3. This chain links TRBV5-1 with TRBJ2-7; TRBD1 agrees at 8 bases. The V segment lost 2 bases and the J segment 5 bases; nucleotides outside the gene matches: 0. In germline, CDR1 is SGHRS, CDR2 YFSETQ. This CDR3 has 12 amino acids. In DNA, the CDR3 is TGCGCCAGCAGCTTACAGGGGGACGAGCAGTACTTC. The encoded protein is CASSLQGDEQYF.

This chain joins TRBV19 and TRBJ1-2; 9 nucleotides line up with TRBD1. Germline V lookup: CDR1 LNHDA, CDR2 SQIVND (reference sequence). V shed 5 bases, J shed 1 base, and the junction held 8 bases outside the gene matches. The CDR3 is 16 residues long. The chain's CDR3 is CASSSPGQGINYGYTF. The DNA of the CDR3 is TGTGCCAGTAGTTCTCCTGGACAGGGGATTAACTATGGCTACACCTTC.

This clone has more than one count but fewer than ten. The chain combines TRBV18 with TRBJ1-1, with a possible D match to TRBD1 (5 bases). This CDR3 region has 14 residues. Germline-derived CDR1 and CDR2 are KGHSH and LQKENI. V lost 5 bases and J 4 bases, leaving 14 bases between the germline ends. The CDR3 region is CASSSRGDGTEAFF. The CDR3 DNA follows: TGTGCCAGCTCATCTCGGGGCGATGGCACTGAAGCTTTCTTT. The variable domain in full, with the rest retrieved from reference TRBV18 and TRBJ1-1, is NAGVMQNPRHLVRRRGQEARLRCSPMKGHSHVYWYRQLPEEGLKFMVYLQKENIIDESGMPKERFSAEFPKEGPSILRIQQVVRGDSAAYFCASSSRGDGTEAFFGQGTRLTVV.

This clone was seen only a few times. J is TRBJ1-6 and V is TRBV18; no reliable D call. Germline CDR1 and CDR2: KGHSH and LQKENI. CDR3 length equals 16 residues. The V end was cut by 4 bases, the J end by 7 bases, with 17 bases between. Written as DNA, the CDR3 is TGTGCCAGCTCACTATTGCAGTGGGCGGCGAATTCACCCCTCCACTTT. Translation: CASSLLQWAANSPLHF.